Listed below are T cell receptor beta chains from one sample, sequenced in a study of blood T cells in healthy people across ages. TCRdb used MiXCR to reprocess the 5' RACE reads, holding one entry per CDR3 protein. The top ten hold approximately 17% of the sample, which has about 1 million distinct CDR3 sequences, around 45% seen once. Sequences were obtained from blood. These receptors all stem from a woman aged 55 to 70 in good health. CDR3s include the opening cysteine and the closing phenylalanine or tryptophan. The D gene is left open where the match is weak. Not all rows give a size; the values are once, few, many and, for expanded clones, a class.

>TRBJ1-5|NA|NA|TRBV6-2/TRBV6-3
CASSSDRSSNQPQHF
TGTGCCAGCAGTTCCGACAGGAGTAGCAATCAGCCCCAGCATTTT
>TRBJ2-5|few|TRBD2|TRBV14
CASSQDRDSRIAGKSQETQYF
TGTGCCAGCAGCCAAGACCGAGATTCGAGGATAGCGGGGAAATCCCAAGAGACCCAGTACTTC
>TRBJ2-3|few|NA|TRBV28
CASSLSGSLDTQYF
TGTGCCAGCAGTTTATCTGGTAGCCTGGATACGCAGTATTTT
>TRBJ2-3|few|TRBD2|TRBV6-1
CASSPGTSDPDTQYF
TGTGCCAGCAGTCCCGGGACTAGCGACCCAGATACGCAGTATTTT
>TRBJ2-1|NA|NA|TRBV7-2
CASSLYTDLGNEQFF
TGTGCCAGCAGCTTATATACTGACCTGGGCAATGAGCAGTTCTTC
>TRBJ2-7|few|NA|TRBV7-2
CASSPGTGPPYEQYF
TGTGCCAGCAGCCCCGGGACGGGTCCACCCTACGAGCAGTACTTC
>TRBJ1-2|few|NA|TRBV7-2
CASRRDLNYGYTF
TGTGCCAGCAGAAGGGACCTTAACTATGGCTACACCTTC
>TRBJ2-3|NA|TRBD1|TRBV27
CASSLSGQGARWNWTDTQYF
TGTGCCAGCAGTCTTTCGGGACAGGGGGCGCGGTGGAATTGGACAGATACGCAGTATTTT
>TRBJ1-2|NA|TRBD1|TRBV5-1
CASSPPGQENYGYTF
TGCGCCAGCAGCCCCCCGGGACAGGAAAACTATGGCTACACCTTC
>TRBJ2-3|NA|NA|TRBV4-2
CASSQRIAVYADTQYF
TGTGCCAGCAGCCAAAGGATAGCCGTTTACGCAGATACGCAGTATTTT
>TRBJ2-4|few|TRBD2|TRBV7-2
CASSLAPAGVKNIQYF
TGTGCCAGCAGCTTAGCGCCAGCGGGAGTCAAAAACATTCAGTACTTC
>TRBJ1-3|NA|NA|TRBV4-2
CASSQVGTVLSGNTIYF
TGTGCCAGCAGCCAAGTTGGTACAGTCCTCTCTGGAAACACCATATATTTT
>TRBJ1-5|NA|TRBD1|TRBV5-6
CASSKTGAQPQHF
TGTGCCAGCAGCAAGACAGGGGCCCAGCCCCAGCATTTT
>TRBJ1-5|NA|NA|TRBV30
CAWSVQEGQPQHF
TGTGCCTGGAGTGTACAAGAGGGTCAGCCCCAGCATTTT
>TRBJ2-1|few|NA|TRBV20-1
CSARTNVEEQFF
TGCAGTGCTAGAACTAACGTGGAGGAGCAGTTCTTC
>TRBJ1-2|few|NA|TRBV18
CASSPPGQFYGYTF
TGTGCCAGCTCACCACCGGGTCAGTTCTATGGCTACACCTTC
>TRBJ1-2|NA|NA|TRBV6-1
CASGRDGIYGYTF
TGTGCCAGCGGGAGAGACGGTATCTATGGCTACACCTTC
>TRBJ1-5|few|NA|TRBV3-1
CASSLSRGSQPQHF
TGTGCCAGCAGCCTCTCCCGCGGGAGTCAGCCCCAGCATTTT
>TRBJ2-1|NA|TRBD1|TRBV5-1
CASSVETGTGREQFF
TGCGCCAGCAGCGTGGAGACCGGGACAGGGCGTGAGCAGTTCTTC
>TRBJ2-7|NA|TRBD2|TRBV5-1
CASSWGLAGGYEQYF
TGCGCCAGCAGCTGGGGACTAGCGGGAGGTTACGAGCAGTACTTC
>TRBJ2-1|few|TRBD2|TRBV13
CASSSPGTSGYNEQFF
TGTGCCAGCAGCTCTCCCGGGACTAGCGGATACAATGAGCAGTTCTTC
>TRBJ2-3|NA|TRBD2|TRBV28
CASSETSGSHTQYF
TGTGCCAGCAGTGAGACTAGCGGGAGTCACACGCAGTATTTT
>TRBJ2-1|NA|NA|TRBV12-3/TRBV12-4
CASSLIVNEQFF
TGTGCCAGCAGTTTAATTGTCAATGAGCAGTTCTTC
>TRBJ2-3|few|NA|TRBV24-1
CATSDLRSELTDTQYF
TGTGCCACCAGTGATTTACGTAGCGAGCTCACAGATACGCAGTATTTT
>TRBJ2-7|once|NA|TRBV6-2/TRBV6-3
CASSYEPSYELYF
TGTGCCAGCAGTTACGAGCCATCCTACGAGCTGTACTTC
>TRBJ2-7|once|NA|TRBV6-1
CASSEGIQYEQYF
TGTGCCAGCAGTGAGGGCATCCAATACGAGCAGTACTTC
>TRBJ2-1|once|TRBD2|TRBV20-1
CSARDILAGYNEQFF
TGCAGTGCTAGAGATATTTTAGCGGGCTACAATGAGCAGTTCTTC
>TRBJ2-7|NA|NA|TRBV29-1
CSVGKSYEQYF
TGCAGCGTTGGAAAATCCTACGAGCAGTACTTC
>TRBJ2-7|NA|TRBD2|TRBV11-2
CASSRDYASYEQYF
TGTGCCAGCAGTCGGGACTACGCCTCCTACGAGCAGTACTTC
>TRBJ2-1|NA|TRBD1|TRBV29-1
CSVEGQVSGTYNEQFF
TGCAGCGTTGAGGGACAGGTCTCCGGAACCTACAATGAGCAGTTCTTC
>TRBJ2-3|NA|TRBD2|TRBV5-1
CASIPFRGTSVAYSTDTQYF
TGCGCCAGCATCCCCTTCCGCGGGACTAGCGTGGCCTATAGCACAGATACGCAGTATTTT
>TRBJ2-1|NA|NA|TRBV29-1
CSVDTVVAYNEQFF
TGCAGCGTTGACACGGTGGTCGCCTACAATGAGCAGTTCTTC
>TRBJ2-3|NA|TRBD2|TRBV12-3/TRBV12-4
CASSSSGRASTDTQYF
TGTGCCAGCAGTTCTAGCGGGAGGGCCTCTACAGATACGCAGTATTTT
>TRBJ2-5|NA|TRBD2|TRBV7-3
CASSLEGLAANEQYF
TGTGCCAGCAGCCTGGAGGGGCTAGCGGCCAATGAGCAGTACTTC
>TRBJ2-3|NA|TRBD2|TRBV18
CASSPRPSGYTDTQYF
TGTGCCAGCTCACCTCGACCTAGCGGCTACACAGATACGCAGTATTTT
>TRBJ2-3|NA|TRBD2|TRBV18
CASCHAGAPDTQYF
TGTGCCAGCTGTCATGCGGGAGCTCCAGATACGCAGTATTTT
>TRBJ1-2|once|NA|TRBV6-5
CASSYSKGPSVGYTF
TGTGCCAGCAGTTACTCGAAGGGCCCCTCCGTTGGCTACACCTTC
>TRBJ2-3|NA|TRBD1|TRBV4-2
CASSQGIPRDRGADTQYF
TGTGCCAGCAGCCAAGGGATCCCCCGGGACAGGGGAGCAGATACGCAGTATTTT
>TRBJ2-1|NA|NA|TRBV12-3/TRBV12-4
CASSLLARGTEQFF
TGTGCCAGCAGTTTATTGGCTAGGGGCACTGAGCAGTTCTTC
>TRBJ2-7|few|TRBD2|TRBV3-1
CASSFVLAGSYEQYF
TGTGCCAGCAGCTTTGTCCTAGCGGGGTCCTACGAGCAGTACTTC
>TRBJ2-7|NA|TRBD1|TRBV6-1
CASSEEGTGEPYEQYF
TGTGCCAGCAGTGAAGAGGGGACAGGGGAACCATACGAGCAGTACTTC
>TRBJ2-7|few|TRBD2|TRBV5-1
CASSFGGTSGTYEQYF
TGCGCCAGCAGCTTTGGCGGGACTAGCGGGACATACGAGCAGTACTTC
>TRBJ2-5|few|NA|TRBV7-2
CASSLSASAIQETQYF
TGTGCCAGCAGCTTAAGTGCTTCAGCTATCCAAGAGACCCAGTACTTC
>TRBJ2-5|few|NA|TRBV10-3
CAISAGGWETQYF
TGTGCCATCAGTGCTGGGGGATGGGAGACCCAGTACTTC
>TRBJ2-1|once|TRBD2|TRBV7-9
CASSRAVAGSLEQFF
TGTGCCAGCAGCCGAGCAGTAGCGGGTTCCTTGGAGCAGTTCTTC
>TRBJ1-2|NA|TRBD1|TRBV20-1
CSAILGQGAFGYTF
TGCAGTGCTATCTTGGGACAGGGGGCGTTTGGCTACACCTTC
>TRBJ1-2|NA|NA|TRBV3-1
CASSQDLGYYGYTF
TGTGCCAGCAGCCAAGATTTAGGGTACTATGGCTACACCTTC
>TRBJ2-1|NA|TRBD1|TRBV15
CATSGRSGTGNSSEQFF
TGTGCCACCAGCGGCCGCAGTGGGACAGGGAATAGTAGTGAGCAGTTCTTC